The sequence of this TCR beta chain was determined in a study of blood T cell repertoires in COVID-19. The CDR3 runs to 17 residues. Germline CDR1 and CDR2: SGHDN and FVKESK. The V end was cut by 4 bases, the J end by 0 bases, with 17 bases between. Source study methods: Nucleated cell counts were estimated from reference gene primer amplification. Assay used: immunoSEQ multiplex PCR; TCRdb lists only in-frame clones, some missing. The DNA gave D and trimming, while V, J and clone size come from that table. The table lists roughly 250,000 clones, around 83% of them singletons. The sequenced sample was peripheral blood. The chain has TRBV14 and TRBJ2-3; possibly TRBD1 for D (7 bases). The receptor comes from a woman aged 60-75 years with active or convalescent COVID-19. The CDR3 here is CASSLRGAGGSTDTQYF. The DNA for the CDR3 is TGTGCCAGCAGCCTAAGGGGAGCAGGGGGGAGCACAGATACGCAGTATTTT. The whole variable domain, filled in from reference TRBV14 and TRBJ2-3, reads EAGVTQFPSHSVIEKGQTVTLRCDPISGHDNLYWYRRVMGKEIKFLLHFVKESKQDESGMPNNRFLAERTGGTYSTLKVQPAELEDSGVYFCASSLRGAGGSTDTQYFGPGTRLTVL.